One sample yielded the 11 T cell receptor beta chains listed below, sequenced in a study of Ad26.COV2.S vaccination and SARS-CoV-2 variants. TCRdb's copy holds only in-frame clones and misses some; the assay was immunoSEQ multiplex PCR. The data show about 480,000 clones, 87% seen once. Treatment given: about 20 received Ad26.COV2.S at low or high dose, single or two shots; about 5 received placebo; per-sample allocation not given. Sampling occurred on day 63 after the first vaccine or placebo injection. The sample was peripheral blood, taken in a trial of Ad26.COV2.S vaccine versus placebo. These receptor sequences come from a person between 18 and 65 years old who received the Ad26.COV2.S COVID-19 vaccine or a placebo.

This sequence joins TRBV9 and TRBJ2-3, with 7 positions matching TRBD1. The CDR3 has 14 amino acids. Germline V gives CDR1 SGDLS, CDR2 YYNGEE. The V gene end was trimmed by 4 bases and the J gene end by 2 bases; junction bases not matched to a gene: 4. The CDR3 DNA is TGTGCCAGCAGCCAGACAGGGAACACAGATACGCAGTATTTT. It codes for CASSQTGNTDTQYF.

V is TRBV10-1 and J is TRBJ2-5; unclear D gene. The V and J ends lost 11 bases and 5 bases respectively, with 15 bases between them. Germline lookup yields CDR1 WNHNN and CDR2 SYGVQD (reference sequence). This CDR3 contains 12 residues. For the CDR3, the DNA is TGCGCCTGCTCTTGGGGATGGGAGACCCAGTACTTC. Its translation: CACSWGWETQYF.

V and J are TRBV6-5 and TRBJ2-7; D possibly corresponds to TRBD2 (5 bases). Germline V gene lookup returns CDR1 MNHEY and CDR2 SVGAGI. This CDR3 contains 15 residues. Between the trimmed V and J ends, which lost 4 bases and 6 bases, there was a span of 19 bases. CDR3 residues: CASSFRRHLGAEQYF. The CDR3 nucleotides read TGTGCCAGCAGTTTTAGACGGCATCTGGGAGCCGAGCAGTACTTC.

The chain links TRBV4-2 to TRBJ2-7; weak D call: TRBD2 (5 bases). The CDR3 length is 15 residues. Trimming pared 0 bases from V and 3 bases from J, leaving 12 bases between. From germline, CDR1 is LGHNA and CDR2 YNFKEQ. The CDR3 DNA follows: TGTGCCAGCAGCCAAGATGCCGCTACTAGCTACGAGCAGTACTTC. This gives the protein CASSQDAATSYEQYF.

This sequence joins TRBV7-2 and TRBJ2-2, with D tentatively TRBD2 (6 bases). Germline V lookup: CDR1 SGHTA, CDR2 FQGNSA. The CDR3 has 16 amino acids. The V gene lost 5 bases and the J gene lost 2 bases, with 15 bases spanning the gap. The CDR3 sequence: CASSLRGLLNTGELFF. The CDR3 DNA is TGTGCCAGCAGCCTGAGGGGACTTCTAAACACCGGGGAGCTGTTTTTT.

The V and J genes are TRBV6-2 or TRBV6-3 and TRBJ2-5, with D unclear. The CDR3 consists of 13 residues. Trimming took 2 bases from V and 7 from J, leaving 11 bases between them. Germline V CDR1 and CDR2: MNHEY, SVGEGT. CDR3 in DNA: TGTGCCAGCAGTTACAACTCCGCCGGGACCCAGTACTTC. Translating it yields CASSYNSAGTQYF.

This clone was observed many times. The V gene is TRBV28, the J gene TRBJ1-6, with unresolved D. The CDR3 runs 14 residues. CDR1 is MDHEN, CDR2 SYDVKM, per germline. Trimming took 3 bases from V and 3 from J, leaving 6 bases between them. The CDR3: CASSLGIYNSPLHF. CDR3 DNA: TGTGCCAGCAGTTTGGGCATCTATAATTCACCCCTCCACTTT.

This chain joins TRBV4-1 and TRBJ1-2; D is unclear. V dropped 3 bases and J dropped 0 bases, with 11 bases sitting between them. The CDR3 has 15 residues. Germline assignment: CDR1 MGHRA and CDR2 YSYEKL. The CDR3, as DNA: TGCGCCAGCAGCCAGCCGACGGTAGCTAACTATGGCTACACCTTC. Amino acids: CASSQPTVANYGYTF.

J is TRBJ1-2 and V is TRBV28; TRBD1 is a possible D gene (6 bases). Trimming stripped 6 bases from V and 4 bases from J, with 18 bases between. The CDR3 totals 15 residues. Germline V gene data show CDR1 as MDHEN and CDR2 as SYDVKM. CDR3 coding DNA: TGTGCCAGCAGGCCGGGGGGGCCTTCTGCCTATGGCTACACCTTC. Its translation is CASRPGGPSAYGYTF.

The chain recombines TRBV28 with TRBJ1-2; D might be TRBD1 (6 bases). Trimming removed 1 base from V and 5 bases from J, with 11 bases in between. This CDR3 spans 14 amino acids. CDR1 is MDHEN and CDR2 is SYDVKM in the germline V gene. This CDR3 is CASSLLGAQYGYTF. CDR3 DNA sequence: TGTGCCAGCAGTTTATTGGGGGCGCAATATGGCTACACCTTC.

The chain combines TRBV5-6 with TRBJ2-7; tentatively, D is TRBD1 or TRBD2 (5 bases each). Germline V gene sequence: CDR1 SGHDT, CDR2 YYEEEE. Trimming stripped 4 bases from V and 2 bases from J, with 16 bases between. The CDR3 extends over 15 amino acids. In nucleotides, the CDR3 is TGTGCCAGCAGCCCCACCGAGGGGTGGGCCTACGAGCAGTACTTC. Translated: CASSPTEGWAYEQYF.